A selection of T cell receptor beta chains follows, all from one sample in a study of blood T cell repertoires in COVID-19. Sequencing used immunoSEQ multiplex PCR; TCRdb keeps in-frame clones, though not all of them. The sample yields about 110,000 clones, 60% to 80% seen once. The source material was peripheral blood. These receptors all come from a woman of 80 years or more with active or convalescent COVID-19. CDR3s include the opening cysteine and the closing phenylalanine or tryptophan. D genes are given only for firm matches. Size values are once, few and many counts, or a class for expanded clones, and some rows have none.

TRBV28	TRBJ2-5	NA	NA	CASSFGGVETQYF	TGTGCCAGCAGTTTTGGCGGGGTGGAGACCCAGTACTTC
TRBV2	TRBJ1-1	NA	TRBD1	CASSSDRGLSEAFF	TGTGCCAGCAGTTCGGACAGGGGGCTGTCTGAAGCTTTCTTT
TRBV30	TRBJ2-2	NA	TRBD2	CALGGLAGGPGTGELFF	TGTGCCCTGGGGGGACTAGCGGGAGGGCCCGGCACCGGGGAGCTGTTTTTT
TRBV6-1	TRBJ2-2	NA	NA	CASSVYRVRPGTGELFF	TGTGCCAGCAGTGTTTACAGGGTACGTCCGGGCACCGGGGAGCTGTTTTTT
TRBV5-1	TRBJ1-1	NA	TRBD1	CASSLSVGGEGAEAFF	TGCGCCAGCAGCTTGAGTGTAGGGGGCGAGGGGGCTGAAGCTTTCTTT
TRBV19	TRBJ2-6	NA	TRBD2	CASSIWGGTGANVLTF	TGTGCCAGTAGTATCTGGGGGGGAACTGGGGCCAACGTCCTGACTTTC
TRBV6-2/TRBV6-3	TRBJ2-7	NA	TRBD2	CASSPLTSGPYEQYF	TGTGCCAGCAGTCCCCTGACTAGCGGGCCCTACGAGCAGTACTTC
TRBV7-2	TRBJ1-2	NA	NA	CASSLTQYGYTF	TGTGCCAGCAGTCTGACTCAGTATGGCTACACCTTC
TRBV5-1	TRBJ2-7	NA	TRBD1	CASSLTGGAYEQYF	TGCGCCAGCAGCTTGACAGGGGGCGCTTACGAGCAGTACTTC
TRBV7-2	TRBJ2-1	NA	NA	CASSVTVYNEQFF	TGTGCCAGCAGCGTGACAGTTTACAATGAGCAGTTCTTC
TRBV19	TRBJ1-2	NA	NA	CASSGRNGYTF	TGTGCCAGTAGTGGCAGGAATGGCTACACCTTC
TRBV11-2	TRBJ2-5	NA	NA	CASSPGHFQETQYF	TGTGCCAGCAGCCCAGGACACTTCCAAGAGACCCAGTACTTC
TRBV11-2	TRBJ2-7	NA	NA	CASSPRLSYEQYF	TGTGCCAGCAGCCCCCGGTTGTCCTACGAGCAGTACTTC
TRBV6-1	TRBJ2-3	NA	NA	CASSEADPRKRVGADTQYF	TGTGCCAGCAGTGAAGCTGACCCGAGAAAGCGGGTTGGGGCAGATACGCAGTATTTT
TRBV19	TRBJ2-7	many	TRBD2	CASSTAGLSSYEQYF	TGTGCCAGTAGTACGGCGGGACTAAGCTCCTACGAGCAGTACTTC